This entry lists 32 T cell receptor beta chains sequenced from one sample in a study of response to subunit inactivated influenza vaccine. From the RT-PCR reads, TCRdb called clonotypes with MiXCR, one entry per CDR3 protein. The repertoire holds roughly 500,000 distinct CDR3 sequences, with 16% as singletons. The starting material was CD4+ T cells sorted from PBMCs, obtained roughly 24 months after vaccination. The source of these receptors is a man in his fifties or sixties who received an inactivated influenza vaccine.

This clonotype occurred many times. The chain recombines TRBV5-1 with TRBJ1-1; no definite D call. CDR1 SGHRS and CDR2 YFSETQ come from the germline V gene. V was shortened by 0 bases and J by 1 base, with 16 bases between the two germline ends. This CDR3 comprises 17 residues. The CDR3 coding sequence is TGCGCCAGCAGCTTGGCGGTCGGTCGCGTCGCGAACACTGAAGCTTTCTTT. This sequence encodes CASSLAVGRVANTEAFF.

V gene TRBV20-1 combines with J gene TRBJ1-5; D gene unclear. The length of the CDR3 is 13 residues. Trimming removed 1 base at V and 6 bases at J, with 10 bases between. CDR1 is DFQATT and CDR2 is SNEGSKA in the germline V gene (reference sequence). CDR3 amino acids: CSARGSRAQPQHF. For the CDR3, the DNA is TGCAGTGCTAGAGGGAGTCGGGCTCAGCCCCAGCATTTT.

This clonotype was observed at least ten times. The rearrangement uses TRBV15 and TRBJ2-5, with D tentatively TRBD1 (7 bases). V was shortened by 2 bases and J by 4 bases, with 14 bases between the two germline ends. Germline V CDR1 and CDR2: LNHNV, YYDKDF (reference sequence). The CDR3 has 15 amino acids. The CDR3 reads CATSRSGGLTETQYF. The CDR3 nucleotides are TGTGCCACCAGCAGATCAGGGGGACTGACAGAGACCCAGTACTTC.

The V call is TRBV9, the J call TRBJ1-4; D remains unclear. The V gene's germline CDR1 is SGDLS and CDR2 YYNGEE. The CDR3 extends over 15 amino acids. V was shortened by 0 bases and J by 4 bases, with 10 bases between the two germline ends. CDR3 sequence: CASSVATGINEKLFF. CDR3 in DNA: TGTGCCAGCAGCGTAGCTACGGGGATTAATGAAAAACTGTTTTTT.

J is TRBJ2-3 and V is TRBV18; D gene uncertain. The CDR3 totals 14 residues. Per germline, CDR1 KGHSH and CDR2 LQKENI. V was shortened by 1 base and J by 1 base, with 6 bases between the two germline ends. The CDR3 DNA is TGTGCCAGCTCACCACAGGTGCGCACAGATACGCAGTATTTT. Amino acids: CASSPQVRTDTQYF.

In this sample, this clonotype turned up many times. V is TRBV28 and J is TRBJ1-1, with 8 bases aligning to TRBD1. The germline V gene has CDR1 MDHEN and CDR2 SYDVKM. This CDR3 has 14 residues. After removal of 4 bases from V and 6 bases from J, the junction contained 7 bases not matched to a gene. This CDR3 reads CASSSSGGAAEAFF. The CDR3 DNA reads TGTGCCAGCAGTTCCTCAGGGGGCGCGGCTGAAGCTTTCTTT.

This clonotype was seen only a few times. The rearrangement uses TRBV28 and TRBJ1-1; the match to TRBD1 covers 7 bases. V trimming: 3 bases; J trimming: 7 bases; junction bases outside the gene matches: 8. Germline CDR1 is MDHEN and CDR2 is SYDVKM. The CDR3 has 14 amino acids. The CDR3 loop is CASSFTGANLEAFF. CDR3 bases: TGTGCCAGCAGTTTTACAGGGGCTAACCTTGAAGCTTTCTTT.

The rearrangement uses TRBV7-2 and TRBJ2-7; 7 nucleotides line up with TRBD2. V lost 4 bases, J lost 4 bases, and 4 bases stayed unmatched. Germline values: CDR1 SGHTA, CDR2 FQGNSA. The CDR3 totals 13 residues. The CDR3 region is CASSWSGNYEQYF. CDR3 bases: TGTGCCAGCAGCTGGAGCGGGAATTACGAGCAGTACTTC.

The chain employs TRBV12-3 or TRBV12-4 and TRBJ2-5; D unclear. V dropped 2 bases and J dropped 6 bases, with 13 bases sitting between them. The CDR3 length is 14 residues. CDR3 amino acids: CASSLPPPGQTQYF. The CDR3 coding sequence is TGTGCCAGCAGTTTACCCCCCCCCGGGCAGACCCAGTACTTC.

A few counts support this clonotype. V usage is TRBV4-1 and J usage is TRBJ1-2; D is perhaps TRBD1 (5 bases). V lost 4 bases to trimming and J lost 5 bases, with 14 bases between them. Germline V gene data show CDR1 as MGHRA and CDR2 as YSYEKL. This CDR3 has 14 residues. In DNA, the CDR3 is TGCGCCAGCAGCCCCAGTCGACAGATATATGGCTACACCTTC. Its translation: CASSPSRQIYGYTF.

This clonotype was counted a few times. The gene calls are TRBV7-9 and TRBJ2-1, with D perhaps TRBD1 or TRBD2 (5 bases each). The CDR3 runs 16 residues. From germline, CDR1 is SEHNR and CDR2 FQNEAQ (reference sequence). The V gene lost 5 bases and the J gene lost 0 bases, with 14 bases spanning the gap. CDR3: CASSDRGTSSYNEQFF. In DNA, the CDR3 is TGTGCCAGCAGCGACCGGGGCACGAGCTCCTACAATGAGCAGTTCTTC.

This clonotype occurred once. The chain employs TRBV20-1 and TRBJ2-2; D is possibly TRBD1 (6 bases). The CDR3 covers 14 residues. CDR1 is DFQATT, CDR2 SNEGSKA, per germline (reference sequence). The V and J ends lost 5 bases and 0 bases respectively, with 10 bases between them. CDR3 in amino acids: CSAEDSPNTGELFF. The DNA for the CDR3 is TGCAGTGCTGAGGACAGCCCGAACACCGGGGAGCTGTTTTTT.

In nucleotides, the CDR3 is TGTGCCTGGAGCGGCCTAGCGGGGCGCGAGCAGTACTTC. Its translation is CAWSGLAGREQYF. The chain has TRBV30 and TRBJ2-7; TRBD2 aligns across 9 bases. Germline assignment: CDR1 GTSNPN and CDR2 SVGIG (reference sequence). The CDR3 extends over 13 amino acids. J lost 6 bases, V lost 3 bases, and 6 bases had no gene match.

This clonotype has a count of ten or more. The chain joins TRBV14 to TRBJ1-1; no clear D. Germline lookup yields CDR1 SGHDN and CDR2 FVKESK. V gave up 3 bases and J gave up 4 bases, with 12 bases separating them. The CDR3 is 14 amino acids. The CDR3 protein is CASSQAGWGTEAFF. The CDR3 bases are TGTGCCAGCAGCCAGGCTGGGTGGGGCACTGAAGCTTTCTTT. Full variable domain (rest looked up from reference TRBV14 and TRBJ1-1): EAGVTQFPSHSVIEKGQTVTLRCDPISGHDNLYWYRRVMGKEIKFLLHFVKESKQDESGMPNNRFLAERTGGTYSTLKVQPAELEDSGVYFCASSQAGWGTEAFFGQGTRLTVV.

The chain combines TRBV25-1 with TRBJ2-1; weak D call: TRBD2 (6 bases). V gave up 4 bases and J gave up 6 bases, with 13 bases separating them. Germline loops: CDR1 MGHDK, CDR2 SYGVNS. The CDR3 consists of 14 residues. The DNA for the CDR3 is TGTGCCAGCAGTGCCCGAAGACTAGTCAATGAGCAGTTCTTC. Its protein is CASSARRLVNEQFF.

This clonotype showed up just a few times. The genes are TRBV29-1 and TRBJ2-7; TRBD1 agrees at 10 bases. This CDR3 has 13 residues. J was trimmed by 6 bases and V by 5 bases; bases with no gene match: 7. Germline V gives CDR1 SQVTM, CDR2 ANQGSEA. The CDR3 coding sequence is TGCAGCGTTAACGACAGGGGGCGCGGCGAGCAGTACTTC. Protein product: CSVNDRGRGEQYF.

CDR3 sequence: CASSFQGAREQFF. CDR3 nucleotide sequence: TGTGCCAGCAGCTTTCAAGGGGCTAGGGAGCAGTTCTTC. This chain links TRBV7-9 with TRBJ2-1; D may be TRBD1 (5 bases). Germline V CDR1 and CDR2: SEHNR, FQNEAQ (reference sequence). Trimming took off 3 bases at V and 10 bases at J, with 13 bases between the two ends. The CDR3 spans 13 residues.

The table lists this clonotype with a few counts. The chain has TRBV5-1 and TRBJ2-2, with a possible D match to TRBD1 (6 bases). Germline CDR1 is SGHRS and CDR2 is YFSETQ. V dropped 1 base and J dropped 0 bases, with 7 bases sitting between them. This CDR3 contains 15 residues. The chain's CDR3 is CASSLTGPNTGELFF. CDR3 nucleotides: TGCGCCAGCAGCTTGACAGGGCCGAACACCGGGGAGCTGTTTTTT.

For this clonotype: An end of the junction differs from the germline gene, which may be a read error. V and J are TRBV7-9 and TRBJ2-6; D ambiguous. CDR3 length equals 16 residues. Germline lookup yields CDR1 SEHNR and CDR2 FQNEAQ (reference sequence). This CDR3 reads CASSSGRSSGVNVLTF. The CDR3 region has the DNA TGTGCCAGCAGCTCTGGACGGAGCTCTGGGGTCAACGTCCTGACTTTC.

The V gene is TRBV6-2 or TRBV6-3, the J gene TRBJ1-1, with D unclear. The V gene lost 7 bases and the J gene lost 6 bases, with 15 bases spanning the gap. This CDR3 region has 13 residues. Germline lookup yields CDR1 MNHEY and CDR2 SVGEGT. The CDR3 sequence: CASTSSRHAEAFF. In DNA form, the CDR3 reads TGTGCCAGCACCTCGTCCCGGCACGCTGAAGCTTTCTTT.

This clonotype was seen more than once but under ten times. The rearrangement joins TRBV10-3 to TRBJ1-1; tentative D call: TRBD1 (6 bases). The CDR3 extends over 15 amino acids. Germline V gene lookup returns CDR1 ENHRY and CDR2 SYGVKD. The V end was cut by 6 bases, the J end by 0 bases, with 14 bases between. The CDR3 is CAIRGGRLMNTEAFF. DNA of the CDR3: TGTGCCATCAGGGGGGGGCGGCTGATGAACACTGAAGCTTTCTTT.

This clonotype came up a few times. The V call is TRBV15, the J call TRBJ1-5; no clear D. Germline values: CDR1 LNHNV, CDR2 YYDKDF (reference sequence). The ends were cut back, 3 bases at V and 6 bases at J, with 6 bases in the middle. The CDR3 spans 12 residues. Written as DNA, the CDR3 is TGTGCCACCAGCAGGGATATTCAGCCCCAGCATTTT. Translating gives CATSRDIQPQHF.

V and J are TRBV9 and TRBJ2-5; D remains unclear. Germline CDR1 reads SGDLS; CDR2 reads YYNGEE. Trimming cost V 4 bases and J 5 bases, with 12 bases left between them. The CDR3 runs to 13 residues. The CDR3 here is CASSPSPRETQYF. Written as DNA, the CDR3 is TGTGCCAGCAGCCCTAGTCCCCGGGAGACCCAGTACTTC.

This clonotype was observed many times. The CDR3 DNA is TGTGCCAGCAGTTTCGGTGGATATGGCTACACCTTC. Amino acid sequence: CASSFGGYGYTF. The V gene is TRBV12-3 or TRBV12-4, the J gene TRBJ1-2; no definite D call. The V end was cut by 3 bases, the J end by 5 bases, with 7 bases between. This CDR3 region has 12 residues.

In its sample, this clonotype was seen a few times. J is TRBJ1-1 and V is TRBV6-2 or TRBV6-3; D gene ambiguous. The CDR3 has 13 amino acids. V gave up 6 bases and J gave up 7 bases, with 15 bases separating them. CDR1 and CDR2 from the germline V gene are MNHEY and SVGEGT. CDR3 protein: CASRLDAGGEAFF. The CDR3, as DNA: TGTGCCAGCAGACTTGACGCGGGCGGTGAAGCTTTCTTT.

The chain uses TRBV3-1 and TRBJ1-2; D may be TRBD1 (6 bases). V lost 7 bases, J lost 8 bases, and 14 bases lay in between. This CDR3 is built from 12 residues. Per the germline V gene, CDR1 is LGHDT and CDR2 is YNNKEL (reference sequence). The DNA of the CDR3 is TGTGCCAGCAACTCGGGGGCGAACGGCTACACCTTC. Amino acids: CASNSGANGYTF.

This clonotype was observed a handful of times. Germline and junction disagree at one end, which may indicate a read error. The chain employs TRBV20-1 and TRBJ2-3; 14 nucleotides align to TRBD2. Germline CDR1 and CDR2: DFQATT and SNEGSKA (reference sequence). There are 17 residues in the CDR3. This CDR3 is CSARSEGTSGSIDTQYF. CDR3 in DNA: TGCAGTGCTAGGTCAGAGGGGACTAGCGGGAGCATAGATACGCAGTATTTT.

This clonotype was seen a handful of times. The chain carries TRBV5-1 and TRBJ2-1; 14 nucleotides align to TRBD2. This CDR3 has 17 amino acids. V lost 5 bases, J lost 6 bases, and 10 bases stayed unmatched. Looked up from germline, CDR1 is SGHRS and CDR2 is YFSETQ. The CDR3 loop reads CASSGLAGGPPRNEQFF. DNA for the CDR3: TGCGCCAGCAGTGGACTAGCGGGGGGACCACCCCGCAATGAGCAGTTCTTC.

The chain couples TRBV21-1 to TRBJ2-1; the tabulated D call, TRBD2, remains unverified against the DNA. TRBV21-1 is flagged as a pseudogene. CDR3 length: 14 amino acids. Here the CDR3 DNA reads TGTGCCGGCCATACTCCCCGCTCCTACAATGAGCAGTTCTTC. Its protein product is CAGHTPRSYNEQFF.

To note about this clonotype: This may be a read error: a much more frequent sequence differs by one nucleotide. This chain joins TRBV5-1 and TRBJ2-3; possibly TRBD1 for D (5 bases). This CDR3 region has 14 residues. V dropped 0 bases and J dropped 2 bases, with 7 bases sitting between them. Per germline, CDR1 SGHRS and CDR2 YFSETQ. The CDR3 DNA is TGCGCCAGCAGCTTGGACAGGTTCACAGATACGCAGTATTTT. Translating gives CASSLDRFTDTQYF.

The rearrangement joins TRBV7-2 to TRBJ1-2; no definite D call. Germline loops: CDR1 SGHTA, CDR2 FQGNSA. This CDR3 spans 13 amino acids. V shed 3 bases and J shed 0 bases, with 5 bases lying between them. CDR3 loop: CASSFGTNYGYTF. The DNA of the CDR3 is TGTGCCAGCAGCTTTGGGACTAACTATGGCTACACCTTC.

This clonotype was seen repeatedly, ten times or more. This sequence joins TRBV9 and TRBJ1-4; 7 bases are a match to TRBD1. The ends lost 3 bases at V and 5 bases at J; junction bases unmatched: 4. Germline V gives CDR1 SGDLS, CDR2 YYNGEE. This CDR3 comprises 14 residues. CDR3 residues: CASSEGQKNEKLFF. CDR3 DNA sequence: TGTGCCAGCAGCGAGGGACAGAAGAATGAAAAACTGTTTTTT.